These 20 T cell receptor beta chains share one sample of origin, sequenced in a study of blood T cell repertoires in COVID-19. Profiling relied on immunoSEQ multiplex PCR, and the TCRdb table lists in-frame clones only, not all of them. This sample carries 95,000 to 110,000 clones, 84% of them seen once, and the ten largest clones take 4.2%. Input material: peripheral blood. The receptor set was obtained from a human donor in a cohort sampled during active COVID-19.

The chain carries TRBV19 and TRBJ2-3, with 13 bases fitting TRBD2. The CDR3 spans 21 residues. J lost 3 bases, V lost 3 bases, and 18 bases had no gene match. Germline values: CDR1 LNHDA, CDR2 SQIVND (reference sequence). The CDR3 sequence is CASSMSVGGLAGPSWTDTQYF. The CDR3 DNA follows: TGTGCCAGTAGTATGTCGGTGGGGGGACTAGCGGGGCCCTCTTGGACAGATACGCAGTATTTT.

This chain connects TRBV30 to TRBJ1-3; D gene uncertain. Trimming pared 2 bases from V and 0 bases from J, leaving 14 bases between. Germline V CDR1 and CDR2: GTSNPN, SVGIG (reference sequence). There are 16 residues in the CDR3. In nucleotides, the CDR3 is TGTGCCTGGAGTCCGGCGTTAGCAAACTCTGGAAACACCATATATTTT. This translates into CAWSPALANSGNTIYF.

The table lists this clone with a few counts. CDR3 loop: CASSLVSTETQYF. The CDR3, as DNA: TGTGCCAGCAGCTTAGTTAGTACTGAGACCCAGTACTTC. This chain connects TRBV7-6 to TRBJ2-5; D remains unclear. V was pared by 1 base and J by 5 bases, with 8 bases between. This CDR3 is 13 amino acids long. The germline V gene encodes CDR1 SGHVS and CDR2 FNYEAQ. Full variable domain (outside the CDR3, taken from reference TRBV7-6 and TRBJ2-5): GAGVSQSPRYKVTKRGQDVALRCDPISGHVSLYWYRQALGQGPEFLTYFNYEAQQDKSGLPNDRFSAERPEGSISTLTIQRTEQRDSAMYRCASSLVSTETQYFGPGTRLLVL.

This clone was picked up a small number of times. This rearrangement joins TRBV27 to TRBJ1-1, with TRBD1 identical over 10 bases. V gave up 3 bases and J gave up 4 bases; unmatched junction bases: 5. The CDR3 is made up of 15 amino acids. CDR1 and CDR2 (germline): MNHEY, SMNVEV (reference sequence). The CDR3 coding sequence is TGTGCCAGCAGTTTTCTCGGACAGGGGGGCACTGAAGCTTTCTTT. Protein sequence: CASSFLGQGGTEAFF.

This clone was observed a handful of times. This chain connects TRBV12-3 or TRBV12-4 to TRBJ1-1, with D unresolved. This CDR3 region has 11 residues. V lost 5 bases and J lost 7, with 8 bases in between. In DNA form, the CDR3 reads TGTGCCAGCAGTGTGGAGAGTGAAGCTTTCTTT. It translates to CASSVESEAFF.

The chain uses TRBV4-2 and TRBJ2-1; D remains ambiguous. The germline V and J ends were trimmed by 0 bases and 10 bases, with 16 bases remaining between them. The CDR3 extends over 15 amino acids. CDR1 and CDR2 (germline): LGHNA, YNFKEQ. CDR3 in amino acids: CASSQEAPLASEQFF. The CDR3 DNA follows: TGTGCCAGCAGCCAAGAAGCGCCACTCGCTTCGGAGCAGTTCTTC.

This chain joins TRBV27 and TRBJ2-1, with 9 bases that match TRBD2. Losses at the gene ends were 3 bases for V and 2 bases for J; bases not matched to a gene: 2. The CDR3 covers 15 residues. CDR1 MNHEY and CDR2 SMNVEV come from the germline V gene (reference sequence). The CDR3 bases are TGTGCCAGCAGTTTTGCGGGAGGGCCCTACAATGAGCAGTTCTTC. As protein: CASSFAGGPYNEQFF.

The chain couples TRBV5-5 to TRBJ2-4; TRBD2 matches at 10 bases. The CDR3 has 17 amino acids. The V gene's germline CDR1 is SGHKS and CDR2 YYEKEE (reference sequence). The junction had 13 bases not matched to a gene; V was cut back by 1 base and J by 9 bases. CDR3 sequence: CASSLSPAGGGQGIQYF. CDR3 in DNA: TGTGCCAGCAGCTTGTCGCCAGCGGGAGGGGGTCAGGGCATTCAGTACTTC.

This clone was seen just once. The V and J genes are TRBV20-1 and TRBJ1-6, with D tentatively TRBD1 (5 bases). CDR1 and CDR2 from the germline V gene are DFQATT and SNEGSKA (reference sequence). V shed 3 bases and J shed 6 bases, with 9 bases lying between them. The CDR3 extends over 13 amino acids. The CDR3 sequence: CSASGGVNSPLHF. CDR3 in DNA: TGCAGTGCTAGTGGGGGGGTTAATTCACCCCTCCACTTT.

This chain connects TRBV5-4 to TRBJ2-1; TRBD1 is a possible D gene (5 bases). Per the germline V gene, CDR1 is SGHNT and CDR2 is YYREEE (reference sequence). The CDR3 contains 16 residues. Trimming took 6 bases from V and 0 from J, leaving 16 bases between them. As DNA, the CDR3 is TGTGCCAGCACCTTAGGGGCGGCTAGCTCCTACAATGAGCAGTTCTTC. Translated: CASTLGAASSYNEQFF. Full variable domain (remainder filled in from reference TRBV5-4 and TRBJ2-1): ETGVTQSPTHLIKTRGQQVTLRCSSQSGHNTVSWYQQALGQGPQFIFQYYREEENGRGNFPPRFSGLQFPNYSSELNVNALELDDSALYLCASTLGAASSYNEQFFGPGTRLTVL.

V and J are TRBV27 and TRBJ1-5; 10 bases are a match to TRBD1. Germline V gene data show CDR1 as MNHEY and CDR2 as SMNVEV (reference sequence). V was pared by 1 base and J by 7 bases, with 1 base of the junction left unmatched. The CDR3 contains 14 residues. DNA for the CDR3: TGTGCCAGCAGTTTATGGACAGGGGGGCAGCCCCAGCATTTT. Its translation: CASSLWTGGQPQHF.

The rearrangement joins TRBV24-1 to TRBJ1-2; D gene ambiguous. The V end lost 0 bases, the J end lost 8 bases, and 9 bases lay between the germline ends. The CDR3 has 13 residues. Germline CDR1 is KGHDR and CDR2 is SFDVKD. This chain's CDR3 is CATSDLTARGYTF. The CDR3 bases are TGTGCCACCAGTGATTTGACAGCAAGAGGCTACACCTTC.

The chain is built from TRBV28 and TRBJ1-2; D is undetermined. Looked up from germline, CDR1 is MDHEN and CDR2 is SYDVKM. V dropped 10 bases and J dropped 4 bases, with 19 bases sitting between them. This CDR3 contains 14 residues. CDR3 region: CATLGGEAGYGYTF. The CDR3 DNA sequence: TGTGCCACCTTGGGTGGAGAGGCGGGCTATGGCTACACCTTC.

V gene TRBV28 combines with J gene TRBJ2-1; 7 bases match TRBD2. The CDR3 spans 15 residues. Germline V gives CDR1 MDHEN, CDR2 SYDVKM. After removal of 2 bases from V and 5 bases from J, the junction contained 6 bases not matched to a gene. CDR3 residues: CASSLVGLADNEQFF. The CDR3 coding sequence is TGTGCCAGCAGTTTAGTCGGGCTAGCGGACAATGAGCAGTTCTTC.

This clone was recorded once. The chain has TRBV19 and TRBJ1-5, with D perhaps TRBD1 (6 bases). V lost 7 bases, J lost 0 bases, and 10 bases lay in between. The germline V gene encodes CDR1 LNHDA and CDR2 SQIVND (reference sequence). The CDR3 sequence is 14 residues long. Written as DNA, the CDR3 is TGTGCCAGTATGGGGGCGATTAGCAATCAGCCCCAGCATTTT. This gives the protein CASMGAISNQPQHF.

This chain uses TRBV9 with TRBJ2-1; possibly TRBD1 for D (6 bases). V was clipped by 1 base and J by 0 bases, with 11 bases between them. Germline CDR1 SGDLS, CDR2 YYNGEE. The CDR3 loop spans 16 amino acids. CDR3 protein: CASSVRDITSYNEQFF. CDR3 DNA sequence: TGTGCCAGCAGCGTAAGGGACATAACCTCCTACAATGAGCAGTTCTTC.

The chain links TRBV18 to TRBJ2-7; TRBD2 matches at 10 bases. Germline CDR1 KGHSH, CDR2 LQKENI. V gave up 5 bases and J gave up 5 bases; unmatched junction bases: 6. CDR3 length: 14 amino acids. The DNA for the CDR3 is TGTGCCAGCTCAGGACAGCGGGAGGGGCACGAGCAGTACGTC. Protein: CASSGQREGHEQYV.

The V and J genes are TRBV5-1 and TRBJ2-5; D uncertain. The CDR3 runs to 12 residues. V dropped 0 bases and J dropped 5 bases, with 5 bases sitting between them. The germline gives CDR1 SGHRS, CDR2 YFSETQ. This chain's CDR3 is CASSLDWETQYF. CDR3 sequence (DNA): TGCGCCAGCAGCTTGGACTGGGAGACCCAGTACTTC.

The rearrangement links TRBV20-1 to TRBJ2-1; no definite D call. Trimming removed 0 bases at V and 7 bases at J, with 4 bases between. CDR3 length equals 11 residues. Per the germline V gene, CDR1 is DFQATT and CDR2 is SNEGSKA (reference sequence). The CDR3 loop is CSARDGNEQFF. DNA for the CDR3: TGCAGTGCTAGAGACGGGAATGAGCAGTTCTTC.

The count of this clone is one. The rearrangement joins TRBV2 to TRBJ2-1; D remains unclear. Trimming cost V 5 bases and J 0 bases, with 11 bases left between them. From germline, CDR1 is SNHLY and CDR2 FYNNEI. This CDR3 is 15 amino acids long. In DNA, the CDR3 is TGTGCCAGCAGTTTGGGCGAGAGCTCCTACAATGAGCAGTTCTTC. Its protein is CASSLGESSYNEQFF.